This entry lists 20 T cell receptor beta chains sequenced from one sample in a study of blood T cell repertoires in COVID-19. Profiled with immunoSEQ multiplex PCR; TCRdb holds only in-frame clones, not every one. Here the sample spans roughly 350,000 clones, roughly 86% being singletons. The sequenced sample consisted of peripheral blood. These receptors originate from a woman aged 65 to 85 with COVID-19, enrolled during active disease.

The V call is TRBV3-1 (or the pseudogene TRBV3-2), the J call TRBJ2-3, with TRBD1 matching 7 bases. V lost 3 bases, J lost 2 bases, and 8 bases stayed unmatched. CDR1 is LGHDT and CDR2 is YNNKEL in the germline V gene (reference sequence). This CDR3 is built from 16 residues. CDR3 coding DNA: TGTGCCAGCAGCCACCAGGACAGGCTACTCACAGATACGCAGTATTTT. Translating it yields CASSHQDRLLTDTQYF.

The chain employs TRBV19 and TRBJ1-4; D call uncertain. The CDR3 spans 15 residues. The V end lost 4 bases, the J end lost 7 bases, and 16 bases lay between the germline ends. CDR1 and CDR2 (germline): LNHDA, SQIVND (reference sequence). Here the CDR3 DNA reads TGTGCCAGTAGTAGAGACGCAGCCGGCGGTGAAAAACTGTTTTTT. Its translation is CASSRDAAGGEKLFF.

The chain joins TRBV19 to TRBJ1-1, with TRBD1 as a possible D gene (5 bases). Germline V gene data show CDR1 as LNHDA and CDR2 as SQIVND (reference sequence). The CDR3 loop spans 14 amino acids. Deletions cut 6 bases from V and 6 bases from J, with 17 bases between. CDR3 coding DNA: TGTGCCAGTAGCCCCGGAGGAGGGGTAGCTGAAGCTTTCTTT. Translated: CASSPGGGVAEAFF.

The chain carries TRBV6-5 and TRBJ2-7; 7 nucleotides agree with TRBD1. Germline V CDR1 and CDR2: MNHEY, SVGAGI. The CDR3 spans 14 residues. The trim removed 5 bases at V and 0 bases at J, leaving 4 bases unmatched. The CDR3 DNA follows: TGTGCCAGCAGTACCCGACAGGGCTCCTACGAGCAGTACTTC. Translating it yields CASSTRQGSYEQYF.

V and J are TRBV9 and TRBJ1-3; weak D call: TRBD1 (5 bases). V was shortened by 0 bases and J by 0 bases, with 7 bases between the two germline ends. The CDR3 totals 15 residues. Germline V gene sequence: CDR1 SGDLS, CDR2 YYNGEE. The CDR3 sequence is CASSVGQGSGNTIYF. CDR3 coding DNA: TGTGCCAGCAGCGTAGGGCAGGGCTCTGGAAACACCATATATTTT. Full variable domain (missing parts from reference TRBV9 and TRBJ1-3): DSGVTQTPKHLITATGQRVTLRCSPRSGDLSVYWYQQSLDQGLQFLIQYYNGEERAKGNILERFSAQQFPDLHSELNLSSLELGDSALYFCASSVGQGSGNTIYFGEGSWLTVV.

The CDR3 DNA follows: TGTGCCAGCAGTGGGAGGACGGATAATGAGCAGTTCTTC. Encoded protein: CASSGRTDNEQFF. The chain carries TRBV2 and TRBJ2-1; D is perhaps TRBD2 (5 bases). This CDR3 comprises 13 residues. In germline, CDR1 is SNHLY, CDR2 FYNNEI. The V end lost 4 bases, the J end lost 7 bases, and 11 bases lay between the germline ends.

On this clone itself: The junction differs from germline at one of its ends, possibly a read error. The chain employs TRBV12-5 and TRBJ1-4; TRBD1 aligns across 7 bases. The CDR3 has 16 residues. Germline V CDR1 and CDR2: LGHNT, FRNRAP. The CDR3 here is CASGSGATGTSEKLFF. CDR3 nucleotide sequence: TGTGCTAGTGGTTCAGGAGCGACAGGGACTAGTGAAAAACTGTTTTTT.

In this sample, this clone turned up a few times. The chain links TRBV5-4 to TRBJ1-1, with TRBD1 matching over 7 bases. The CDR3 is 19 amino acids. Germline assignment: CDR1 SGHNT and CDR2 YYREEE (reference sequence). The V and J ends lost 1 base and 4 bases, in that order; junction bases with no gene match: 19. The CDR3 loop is CASSLRYGTVDPLSTEAFF. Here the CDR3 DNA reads TGTGCCAGCAGCTTGAGATACGGGACAGTTGACCCCCTTTCCACTGAAGCTTTCTTT.

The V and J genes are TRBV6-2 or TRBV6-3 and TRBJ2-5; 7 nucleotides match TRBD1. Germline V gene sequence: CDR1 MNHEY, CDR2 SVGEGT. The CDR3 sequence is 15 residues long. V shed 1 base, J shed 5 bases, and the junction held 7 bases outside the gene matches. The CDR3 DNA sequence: TGTGCCAGCAGTTACTTTCGAGGGGGCAAGGAGACCCAGTACTTC. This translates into CASSYFRGGKETQYF.

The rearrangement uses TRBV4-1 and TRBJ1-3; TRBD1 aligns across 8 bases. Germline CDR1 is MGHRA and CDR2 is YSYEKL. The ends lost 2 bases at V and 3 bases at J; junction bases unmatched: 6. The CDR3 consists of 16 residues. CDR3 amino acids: CASSQPSRGLGNTIYF. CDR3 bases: TGCGCCAGCAGCCAACCCTCCAGGGGGCTTGGAAACACCATATATTTT.

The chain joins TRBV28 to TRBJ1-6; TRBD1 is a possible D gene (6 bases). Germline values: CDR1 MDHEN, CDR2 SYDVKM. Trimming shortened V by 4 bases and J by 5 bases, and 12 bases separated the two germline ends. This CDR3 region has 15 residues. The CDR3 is CASSSPRTDNSPLHF. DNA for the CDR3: TGTGCCAGCAGTTCTCCGAGGACAGATAATTCACCCCTCCACTTT. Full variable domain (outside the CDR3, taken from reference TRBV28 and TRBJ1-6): DVKVTQSSRYLVKRTGEKVFLECVQDMDHENMFWYRQDPGLGLRLIYFSYDVKMKEKGDIPEGYSVSREKKERFSLILESASTNQTSMYLCASSSPRTDNSPLHFGNGTRLTVT.

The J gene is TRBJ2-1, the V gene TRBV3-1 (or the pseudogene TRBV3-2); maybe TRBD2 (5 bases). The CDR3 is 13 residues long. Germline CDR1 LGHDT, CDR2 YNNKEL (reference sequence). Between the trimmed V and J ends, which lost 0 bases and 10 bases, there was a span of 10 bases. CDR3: CASSQDKRGEQFF. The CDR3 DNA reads TGTGCCAGCAGCCAAGATAAGCGCGGGGAGCAGTTCTTC.

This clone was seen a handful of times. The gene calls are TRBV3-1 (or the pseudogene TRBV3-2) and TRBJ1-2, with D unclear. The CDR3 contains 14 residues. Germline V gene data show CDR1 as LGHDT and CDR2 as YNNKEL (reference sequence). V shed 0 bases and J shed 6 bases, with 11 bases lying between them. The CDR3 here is CASSQDSRSDGYTF. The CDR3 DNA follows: TGTGCCAGCAGCCAAGATTCCAGGTCGGATGGCTACACCTTC.

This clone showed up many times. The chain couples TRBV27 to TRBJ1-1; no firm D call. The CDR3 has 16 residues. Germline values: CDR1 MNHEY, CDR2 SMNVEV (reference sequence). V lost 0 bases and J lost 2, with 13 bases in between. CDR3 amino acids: CASSLSGVSANTEAFF. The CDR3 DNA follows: TGTGCCAGCAGTTTATCGGGCGTTTCTGCTAACACTGAAGCTTTCTTT.

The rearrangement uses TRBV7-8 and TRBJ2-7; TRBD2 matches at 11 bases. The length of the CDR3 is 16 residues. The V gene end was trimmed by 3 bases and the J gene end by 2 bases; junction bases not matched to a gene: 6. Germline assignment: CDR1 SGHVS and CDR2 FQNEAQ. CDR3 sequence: CASSFGGLAGTYEQYF. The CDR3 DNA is TGTGCCAGCAGCTTTGGAGGACTAGCGGGTACCTACGAGCAGTACTTC.

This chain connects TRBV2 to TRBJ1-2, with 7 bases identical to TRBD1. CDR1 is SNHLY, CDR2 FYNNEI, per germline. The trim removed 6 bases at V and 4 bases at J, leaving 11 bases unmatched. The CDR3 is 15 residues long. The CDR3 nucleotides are TGTGCCAGCAGACCTCCGGGACAGCGGTCCTATGGCTACACCTTC. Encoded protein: CASRPPGQRSYGYTF.

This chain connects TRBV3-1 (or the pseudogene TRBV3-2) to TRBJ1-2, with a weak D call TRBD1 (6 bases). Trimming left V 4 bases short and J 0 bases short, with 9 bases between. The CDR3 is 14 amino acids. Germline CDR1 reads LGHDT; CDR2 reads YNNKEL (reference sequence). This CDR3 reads CASSRGQTNYGYTF. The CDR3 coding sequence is TGTGCCAGCAGCCGAGGACAGACTAACTATGGCTACACCTTC.

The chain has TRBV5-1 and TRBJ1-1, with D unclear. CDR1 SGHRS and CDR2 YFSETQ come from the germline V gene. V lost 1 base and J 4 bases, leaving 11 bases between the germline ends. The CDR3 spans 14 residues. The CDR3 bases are TGCGCCAGCAGCTTGTCCGGGTCGGGCACTGAAGCTTTCTTT. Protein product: CASSLSGSGTEAFF.

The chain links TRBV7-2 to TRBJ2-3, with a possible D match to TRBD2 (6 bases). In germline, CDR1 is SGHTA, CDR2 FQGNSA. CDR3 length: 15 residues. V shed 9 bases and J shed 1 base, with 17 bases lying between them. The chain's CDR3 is CASAPTGVGTDTQYF. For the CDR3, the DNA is TGTGCCAGTGCGCCGACGGGGGTGGGCACAGATACGCAGTATTTT.

This chain's CDR3 is CASSPGGAVVNTEAFF. CDR3 nucleotide sequence: TGTGCCAGTAGCCCAGGGGGCGCGGTGGTGAACACTGAAGCTTTCTTT. V and J are TRBV19 and TRBJ1-1, with 8 bases that match TRBD1. Losses at the gene ends were 6 bases for V and 0 bases for J; bases not matched to a gene: 9. Germline CDR1 and CDR2: LNHDA and SQIVND (reference sequence). This CDR3 has 16 amino acids.